This T cell receptor (beta chain) was retrieved from a study of tumor-infiltrating lymphocytes in primary liver carcinoma. About the research overall: Ranging in age from 30 to 69 years, the patients were men and women.

Concerning this clonotype: An end of the junction differs from the germline gene, which may be a read error.

A constant-region primer primed TCR beta cDNA synthesis from 500 ng of total RNA. Libraries covering TCR beta were generated through three nested multiplex PCR rounds (using a slightly modified ARM-PCR). PCR rounds one and two used TRBV1-TRBV30 forward primers with a C-beta reverse primer for around 9 cycles each. One entry per CDR3 protein results from TCRdb running MiXCR on the multiplex PCR reads. Of 100,000 or so distinct CDR3 sequences listed, roughly 80% are singletons. The CDR3 length is 15 residues. Germline V lookup: CDR1 MNHEY, CDR2 SVGAGI. The source material, 20-30 mg of unsorted bulk tissue, was used to co-extract RNA and DNA. Patients in the cohort were treatment-naive and living with chronic HBV infection.

The TCR originated in a man aged 40-50 years with primary liver carcinoma and hepatitis B virus infection. The source material was liver tumor tissue from sampling region 3. The subset: tumor region T3, left-lateral pole. The chain carries TRBV6-5 and TRBJ2-1; 7 nucleotides match TRBD2. The CDR3 DNA reads as TGTGCCAGCAGCTTACTAGCGAGGACATACAATGAGCAATTCTTC. Its translation: CASSLLARTYNEQFF.